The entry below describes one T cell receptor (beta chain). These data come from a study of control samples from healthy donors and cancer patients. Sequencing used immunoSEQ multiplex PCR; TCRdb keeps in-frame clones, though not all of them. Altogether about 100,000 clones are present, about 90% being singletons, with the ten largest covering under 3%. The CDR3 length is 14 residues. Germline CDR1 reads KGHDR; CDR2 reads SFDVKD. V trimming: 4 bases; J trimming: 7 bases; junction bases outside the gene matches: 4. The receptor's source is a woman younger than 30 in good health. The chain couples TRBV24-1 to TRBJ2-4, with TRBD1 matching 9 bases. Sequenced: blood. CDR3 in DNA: TGTGCCACCAGTGAAACAGGGGGCATCAACATTCAGTACTTC. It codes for CATSETGGINIQYF.